This T cell receptor beta chain was recovered during a study of blood T cell repertoires in COVID-19. Study-level information: Donors in the United States, Italy and Spain gave samples during acute or convalescent COVID-19.

The ends lost 4 bases at V and 7 bases at J; junction bases unmatched: 10. Per the germline V gene, CDR1 is MNHEY and CDR2 is SVGAGI. The CDR3 totals 15 residues. Method: immunoSEQ multiplex PCR; TCRdb's copy keeps in-frame clones and lacks some. This table has under 450,000 clones, approximately 89% appearing once. V is TRBV6-5 and J is TRBJ1-5; 7 nucleotides line up with TRBD1. The clonotype comes from a woman between 50 and 59 years old with COVID-19, enrolled during active disease. Material: peripheral blood. CDR3 region: CASSSRGLGGQPQHF. The CDR3 bases are TGTGCCAGCAGTTCCAGGGGGTTGGGGGGACAGCCCCAGCATTTT.